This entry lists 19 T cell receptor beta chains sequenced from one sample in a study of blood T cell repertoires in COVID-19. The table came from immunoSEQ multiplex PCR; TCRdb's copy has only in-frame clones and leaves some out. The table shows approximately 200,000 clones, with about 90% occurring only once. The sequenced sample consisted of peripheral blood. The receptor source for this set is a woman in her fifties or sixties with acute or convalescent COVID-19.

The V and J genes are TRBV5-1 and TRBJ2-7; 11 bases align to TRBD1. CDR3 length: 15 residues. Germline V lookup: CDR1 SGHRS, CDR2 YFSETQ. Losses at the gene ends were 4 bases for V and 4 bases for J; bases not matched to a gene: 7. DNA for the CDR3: TGCGCCAGCAGCCCTCAGGGACAGGGGGGTTACGAGCAGTACTTC. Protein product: CASSPQGQGGYEQYF.

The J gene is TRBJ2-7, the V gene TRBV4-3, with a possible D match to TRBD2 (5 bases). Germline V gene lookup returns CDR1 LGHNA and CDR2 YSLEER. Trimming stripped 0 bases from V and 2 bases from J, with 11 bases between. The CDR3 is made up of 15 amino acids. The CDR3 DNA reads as TGCGCCAGCAGCCAAGATCGGCTAGCAACCTACGAGCAGTACTTC. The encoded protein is CASSQDRLATYEQYF.

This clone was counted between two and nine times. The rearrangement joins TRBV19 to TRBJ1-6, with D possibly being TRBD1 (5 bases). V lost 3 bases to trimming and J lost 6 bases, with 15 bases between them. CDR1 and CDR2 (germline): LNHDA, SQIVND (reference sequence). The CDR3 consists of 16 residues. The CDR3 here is CASSILRGVTNSPLHF. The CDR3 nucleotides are TGTGCCAGTAGTATTTTGCGGGGGGTGACTAATTCACCCCTCCACTTT.

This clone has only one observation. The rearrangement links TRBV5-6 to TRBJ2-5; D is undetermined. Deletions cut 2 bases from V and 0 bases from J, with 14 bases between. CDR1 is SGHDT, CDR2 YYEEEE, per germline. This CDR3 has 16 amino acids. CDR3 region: CASSLSAATYQETQYF. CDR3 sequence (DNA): TGTGCCAGCAGCTTATCCGCGGCAACGTACCAAGAGACCCAGTACTTC.

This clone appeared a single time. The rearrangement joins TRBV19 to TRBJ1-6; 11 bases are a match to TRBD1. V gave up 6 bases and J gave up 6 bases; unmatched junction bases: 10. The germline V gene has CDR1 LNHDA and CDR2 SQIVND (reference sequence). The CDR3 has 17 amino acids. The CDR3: CASSSPRDRGVNSPLHF. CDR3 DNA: TGTGCCAGTAGCTCTCCCCGGGACAGGGGGGTTAATTCACCCCTCCACTTT.

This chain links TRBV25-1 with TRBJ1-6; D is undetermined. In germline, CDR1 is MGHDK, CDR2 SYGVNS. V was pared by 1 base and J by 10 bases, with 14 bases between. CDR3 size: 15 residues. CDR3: CASSESRLIGSPLHF. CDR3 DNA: TGTGCCAGCAGTGAATCTCGCCTTATTGGCTCACCCCTCCACTTT.

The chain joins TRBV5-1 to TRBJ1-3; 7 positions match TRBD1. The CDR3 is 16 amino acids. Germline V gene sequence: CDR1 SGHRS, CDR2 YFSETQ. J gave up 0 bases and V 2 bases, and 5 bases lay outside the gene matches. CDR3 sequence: CASSLNRGNSGNTIYF. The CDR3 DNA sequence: TGCGCCAGCAGCTTAAACAGGGGAAACTCTGGAAACACCATATATTTT.

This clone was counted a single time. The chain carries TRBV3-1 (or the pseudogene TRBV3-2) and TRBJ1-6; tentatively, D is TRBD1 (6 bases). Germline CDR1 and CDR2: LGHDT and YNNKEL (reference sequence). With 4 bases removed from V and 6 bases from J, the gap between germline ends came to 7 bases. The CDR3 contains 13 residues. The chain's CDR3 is CASSRTANSPLHF. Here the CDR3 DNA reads TGTGCCAGCAGCCGGACAGCTAATTCACCCCTCCACTTT.

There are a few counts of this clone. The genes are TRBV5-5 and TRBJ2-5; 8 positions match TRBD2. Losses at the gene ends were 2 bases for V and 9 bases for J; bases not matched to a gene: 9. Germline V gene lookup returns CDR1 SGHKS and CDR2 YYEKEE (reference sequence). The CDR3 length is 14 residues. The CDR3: CASSFSVDGRAQYF. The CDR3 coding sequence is TGTGCCAGCAGCTTCTCAGTGGACGGGAGGGCCCAGTACTTC.

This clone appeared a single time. The CDR3 DNA reads as TGCGCCAGCAGCTTGGTCCGAGCGGGCCGCACAGATACGCAGTATTTT. Translating gives CASSLVRAGRTDTQYF. This chain joins TRBV5-1 and TRBJ2-3, with D possibly TRBD2 on 6 matching bases. The V end was cut by 0 bases, the J end by 1 base, with 12 bases between. This CDR3 is built from 16 residues. Germline CDR1 reads SGHRS; CDR2 reads YFSETQ.

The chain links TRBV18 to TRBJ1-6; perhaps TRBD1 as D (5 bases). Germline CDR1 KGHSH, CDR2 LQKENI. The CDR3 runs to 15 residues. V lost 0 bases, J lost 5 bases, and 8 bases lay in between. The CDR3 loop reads CASSPPVTDNSPLHF. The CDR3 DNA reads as TGTGCCAGCTCACCACCTGTGACAGATAATTCACCCCTCCACTTT. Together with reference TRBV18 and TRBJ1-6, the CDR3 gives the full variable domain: NAGVMQNPRHLVRRRGQEARLRCSPMKGHSHVYWYRQLPEEGLKFMVYLQKENIIDESGMPKERFSAEFPKEGPSILRIQQVVRGDSAAYFCASSPPVTDNSPLHFGNGTRLTVT.

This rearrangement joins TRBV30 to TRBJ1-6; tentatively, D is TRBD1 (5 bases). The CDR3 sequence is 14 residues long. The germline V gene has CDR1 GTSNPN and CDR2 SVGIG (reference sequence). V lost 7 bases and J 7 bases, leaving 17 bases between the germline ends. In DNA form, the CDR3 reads TGTGCCTTTGGTGGGATTCCAGGGAATTCACCCCTCCACTTT. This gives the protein CAFGGIPGNSPLHF.

The CDR3 region has the DNA TGTGCCAGCAGCACCCGGGACTACATGAACACTGAAGCTTTCTTT. Protein product: CASSTRDYMNTEAFF. This chain uses TRBV14 with TRBJ1-1; TRBD1 is a possible D gene (5 bases). V was shortened by 5 bases and J by 0 bases, with 13 bases between the two germline ends. The germline V gene has CDR1 SGHDN and CDR2 FVKESK. The CDR3 length is 15 residues.

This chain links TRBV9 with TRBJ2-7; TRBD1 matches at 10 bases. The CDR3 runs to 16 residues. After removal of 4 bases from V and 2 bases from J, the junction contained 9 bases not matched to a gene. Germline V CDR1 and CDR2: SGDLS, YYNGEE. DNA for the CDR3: TGTGCCAGCAGCTCCCGGGACAGGGGTCGCGCCTACGAGCAGTACTTC. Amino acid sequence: CASSSRDRGRAYEQYF.

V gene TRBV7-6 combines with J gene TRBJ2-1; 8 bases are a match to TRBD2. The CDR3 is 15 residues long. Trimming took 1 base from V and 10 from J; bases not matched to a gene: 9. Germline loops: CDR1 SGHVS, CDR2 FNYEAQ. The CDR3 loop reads CASSLVGSGITEQFF. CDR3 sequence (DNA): TGTGCCAGCAGCTTAGTGGGTAGCGGGATTACGGAGCAGTTCTTC.

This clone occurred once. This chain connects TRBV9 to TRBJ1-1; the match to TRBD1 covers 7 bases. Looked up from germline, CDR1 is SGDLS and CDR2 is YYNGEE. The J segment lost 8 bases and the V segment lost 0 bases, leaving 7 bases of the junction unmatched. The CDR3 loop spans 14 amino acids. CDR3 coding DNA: TGTGCCAGCAGCGTAGACCCGGGACAGTCCGAAGCTTTCTTT. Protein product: CASSVDPGQSEAFF.

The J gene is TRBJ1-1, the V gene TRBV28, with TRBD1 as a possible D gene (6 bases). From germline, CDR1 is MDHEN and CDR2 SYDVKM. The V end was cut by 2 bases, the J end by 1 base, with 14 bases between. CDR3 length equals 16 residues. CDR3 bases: TGTGCCAGCAGTTTAGGCACCAGGGGATCGAACACTGAAGCTTTCTTT. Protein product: CASSLGTRGSNTEAFF.

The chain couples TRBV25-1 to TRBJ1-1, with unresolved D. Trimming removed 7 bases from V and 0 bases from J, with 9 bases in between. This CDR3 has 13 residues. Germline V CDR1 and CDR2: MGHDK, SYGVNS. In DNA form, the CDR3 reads TGTGCCAGCACCGCGGGGATGAACACTGAAGCTTTCTTT. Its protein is CASTAGMNTEAFF.

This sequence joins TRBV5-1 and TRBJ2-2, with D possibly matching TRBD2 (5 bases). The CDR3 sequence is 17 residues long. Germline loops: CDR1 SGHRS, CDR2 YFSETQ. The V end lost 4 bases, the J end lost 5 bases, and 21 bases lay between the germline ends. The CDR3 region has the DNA TGCGCCAGCAGCCCCCGGACGGATAACACGGGGACCGGGGAGCTGTTTTTT. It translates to CASSPRTDNTGTGELFF. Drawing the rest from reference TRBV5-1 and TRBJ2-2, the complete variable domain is KAGVTQTPRYLIKTRGQQVTLSCSPISGHRSVSWYQQTPGQGLQFLFEYFSETQRNKGNFPGRFSGRQFSNSRSEMNVSTLELGDSALYLCASSPRTDNTGTGELFFGEGSRLTVL.